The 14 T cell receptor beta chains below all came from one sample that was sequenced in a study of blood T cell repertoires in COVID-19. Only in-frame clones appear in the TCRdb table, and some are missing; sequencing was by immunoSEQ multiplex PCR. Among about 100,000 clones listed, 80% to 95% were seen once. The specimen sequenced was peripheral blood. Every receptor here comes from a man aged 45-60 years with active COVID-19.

The DNA for the CDR3 is TGTGCCAGCAGTTTTCCGGGACTCCTCACCGGGGAGCTGTTTTTT. Translation: CASSFPGLLTGELFF. The chain links TRBV28 to TRBJ2-2; D may be TRBD2 (6 bases). The V gene's germline CDR1 is MDHEN and CDR2 SYDVKM. The V end lost 3 bases, the J end lost 4 bases, and 12 bases lay between the germline ends. The CDR3 covers 15 residues. The whole variable domain, remainder taken from reference TRBV28 and TRBJ2-2, is DVKVTQSSRYLVKRTGEKVFLECVQDMDHENMFWYRQDPGLGLRLIYFSYDVKMKEKGDIPEGYSVSREKKERFSLILESASTNQTSMYLCASSFPGLLTGELFFGEGSRLTVL.

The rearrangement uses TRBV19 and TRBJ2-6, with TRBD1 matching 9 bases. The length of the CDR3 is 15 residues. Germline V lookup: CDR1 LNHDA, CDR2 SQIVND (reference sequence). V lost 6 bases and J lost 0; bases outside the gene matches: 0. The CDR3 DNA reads TGTGCCAGTAGGGACAGGGGCTCTGGGGCCAACGTCCTGACTTTC. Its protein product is CASRDRGSGANVLTF.

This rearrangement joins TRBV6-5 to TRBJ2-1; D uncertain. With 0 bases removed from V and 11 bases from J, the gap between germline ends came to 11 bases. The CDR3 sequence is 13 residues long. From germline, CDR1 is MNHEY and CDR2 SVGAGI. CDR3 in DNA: TGTGCCAGCAGTTACTCGAGAGGTACGCAGCAGTTCTTC. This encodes CASSYSRGTQQFF.

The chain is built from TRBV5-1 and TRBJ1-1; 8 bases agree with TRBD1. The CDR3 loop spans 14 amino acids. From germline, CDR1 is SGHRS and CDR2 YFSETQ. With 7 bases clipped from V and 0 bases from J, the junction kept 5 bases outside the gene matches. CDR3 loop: CASGQGQMNTEAFF. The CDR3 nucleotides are TGCGCCAGCGGACAGGGACAGATGAACACTGAAGCTTTCTTT.

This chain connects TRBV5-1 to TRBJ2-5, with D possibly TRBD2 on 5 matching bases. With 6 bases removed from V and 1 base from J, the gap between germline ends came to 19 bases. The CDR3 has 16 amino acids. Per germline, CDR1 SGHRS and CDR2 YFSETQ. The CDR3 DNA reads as TGCGCCAGCACCCCCTTGGTCTCTAGCCCCCAAGAGACCCAGTACTTC. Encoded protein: CASTPLVSSPQETQYF.

This CDR3 is CASSMDRGVEQYF. The CDR3 coding sequence is TGTGCCAGCAGTATGGACAGGGGAGTCGAGCAGTACTTC. The V and J genes are TRBV6-5 and TRBJ2-7; 9 bases map to TRBD1. Germline V gene data show CDR1 as MNHEY and CDR2 as SVGAGI. The ends lost 5 bases at V and 6 bases at J; junction bases unmatched: 5. The CDR3 has 13 residues.

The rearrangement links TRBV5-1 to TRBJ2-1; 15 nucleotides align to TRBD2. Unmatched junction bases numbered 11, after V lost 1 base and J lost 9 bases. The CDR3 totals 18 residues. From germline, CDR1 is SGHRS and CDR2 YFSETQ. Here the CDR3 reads CASSLTPGLAGGSGEQFF. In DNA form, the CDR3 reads TGCGCCAGCAGCTTGACCCCTGGACTAGCGGGAGGGTCCGGTGAGCAGTTCTTC.

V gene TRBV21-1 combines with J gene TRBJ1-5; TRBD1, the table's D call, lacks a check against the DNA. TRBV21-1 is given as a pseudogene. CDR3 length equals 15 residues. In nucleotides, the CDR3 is TGTGCCAGCAGACGGGACAGCAGACTCAATCAGCCCCAGCATTTT. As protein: CASRRDSRLNQPQHF.

DNA for the CDR3: TGTGCCAGCAGCTTAGGACAGGTCTCTAATGAAAAACTGTTTTTT. It encodes CASSLGQVSNEKLFF. The rearrangement joins TRBV5-4 to TRBJ1-4; TRBD1 matches at 7 bases. Germline loops: CDR1 SGHNT, CDR2 YYREEE (reference sequence). CDR3 length: 15 residues. V trimming: 2 bases; J trimming: 3 bases; junction bases outside the gene matches: 4.

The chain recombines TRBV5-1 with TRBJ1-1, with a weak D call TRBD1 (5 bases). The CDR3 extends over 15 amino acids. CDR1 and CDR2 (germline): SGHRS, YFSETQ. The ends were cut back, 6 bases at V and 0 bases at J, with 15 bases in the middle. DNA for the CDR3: TGCGCCAGCACGCCACTTCCGGGGGTGAACACTGAAGCTTTCTTT. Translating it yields CASTPLPGVNTEAFF. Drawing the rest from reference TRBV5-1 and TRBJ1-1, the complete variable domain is KAGVTQTPRYLIKTRGQQVTLSCSPISGHRSVSWYQQTPGQGLQFLFEYFSETQRNKGNFPGRFSGRQFSNSRSEMNVSTLELGDSALYLCASTPLPGVNTEAFFGQGTRLTVV.

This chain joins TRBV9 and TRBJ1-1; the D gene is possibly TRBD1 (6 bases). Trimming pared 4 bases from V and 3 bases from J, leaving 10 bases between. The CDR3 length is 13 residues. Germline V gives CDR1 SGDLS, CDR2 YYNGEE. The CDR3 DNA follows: TGTGCCAGCAGCCAAGGGGGTTACACTGAAGCTTTCTTT. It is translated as CASSQGGYTEAFF.

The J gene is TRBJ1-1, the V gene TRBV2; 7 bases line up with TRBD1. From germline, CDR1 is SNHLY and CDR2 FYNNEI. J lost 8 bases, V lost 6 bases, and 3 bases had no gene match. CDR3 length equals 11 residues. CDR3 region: CASSEQGEAFF. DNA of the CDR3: TGTGCCAGCAGCGAACAGGGGGAAGCTTTCTTT.

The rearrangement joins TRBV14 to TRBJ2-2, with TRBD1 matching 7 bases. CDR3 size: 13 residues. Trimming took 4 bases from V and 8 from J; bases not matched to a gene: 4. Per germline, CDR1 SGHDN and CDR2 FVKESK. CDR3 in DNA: TGTGCCAGCAGCCCACAGGGGACGGGGGAGCTGTTTTTT. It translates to CASSPQGTGELFF. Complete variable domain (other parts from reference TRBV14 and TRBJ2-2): EAGVTQFPSHSVIEKGQTVTLRCDPISGHDNLYWYRRVMGKEIKFLLHFVKESKQDESGMPNNRFLAERTGGTYSTLKVQPAELEDSGVYFCASSPQGTGELFFGEGSRLTVL.

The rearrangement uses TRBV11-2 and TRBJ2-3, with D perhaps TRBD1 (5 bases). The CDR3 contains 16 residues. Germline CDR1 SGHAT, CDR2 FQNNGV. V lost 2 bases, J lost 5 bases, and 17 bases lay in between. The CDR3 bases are TGTGCCAGCAGCTTAAGTCCAGGGCTGGTGGTAGATACGCAGTATTTT. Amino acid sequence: CASSLSPGLVVDTQYF.